This section outlines one TCR beta chain sequence together with its context. Its cognate antigen is unknown. These data come from a study of T-cell reconstitution after alpha-beta-depleted transplantation in children. The authors prepared the TCRbeta library with unique molecular identifiers. TCRdb itself ran the PCR reads through MiXCR, one entry per CDR3 protein. The top ten hold roughly a quarter of the sample, which has over 400,000 distinct CDR3 sequences, roughly two fifths seen once. The CDR3 spans 15 residues. Germline CDR1 and CDR2: SGHRS and YFSETQ. Trimming cost V 7 bases and J 9 bases, with 23 bases left between them. Study-wide results and caveats: Alpha-beta T cells about two months after transplant reportedly derived from several hundred expanded graft clones. Day-60 TCRbeta diversity that was high in some patients was derived from surviving recipient T cells and thymic progenitors. T-cell numbers and diversity one year post-transplant derived largely from freshly generated T cells.

This material consisted of PBMCs, taken before TCRalphabeta/CD19-depleted stem cell transplant. The TCR was taken from a girl under 10 years old with aplastic anemia, due to receive a stem cell transplant. The chain links TRBV5-1 to TRBJ2-1; D may be TRBD2 (6 bases). Here the CDR3 reads CASRGVQTSRGEQFF. In nucleotides, the CDR3 is TGCGCCAGCCGCGGTGTCCAAACTAGCCGGGGTGAGCAGTTCTTC. Supplemented by reference TRBV5-1 and TRBJ2-1, the full variable domain reads KAGVTQTPRYLIKTRGQQVTLSCSPISGHRSVSWYQQTPGQGLQFLFEYFSETQRNKGNFPGRFSGRQFSNSRSEMNVSTLELGDSALYLCASRGVQTSRGEQFFGPGTRLTVL.